The clone carrying this T cell receptor beta chain was detected a few times. The target antigen is unknown. Germline-derived CDR1 and CDR2 are LNHDA and SQIVND (reference sequence). The CDR3 runs to 14 residues. The V end was cut by 1 base, the J end by 6 bases, with 13 bases between. Runs used v3.0 of the immunoSEQ assay and were done at survey level. The repertoire was sequenced with immunoSEQ multiplex PCR; TCRdb's copy has only in-frame clones and lacks some. The table shows 25,000 to 35,000 clones, with more than 80% occurring only once. The data were obtained in a study of long-term antiretroviral therapy in people with HIV. As for the study in general: The 2015 immediate-ART recommendation came about a decade after the earliest samples.

General study findings and limits: An increase in diversity followed ART, yet levels stayed below transplant donor controls.

J is TRBJ2-7 and V is TRBV19; D remains unclear. The source was unsorted PBMCs, collected 3.2 years before starting antiretroviral therapy. The origin of this receptor is a man aged 50 to 60 with HIV. The DNA for the CDR3 is TGTGCCAGTAGTATAGGACTGTGGGATATCGAGCAGTACTTC. This translates into CASSIGLWDIEQYF.